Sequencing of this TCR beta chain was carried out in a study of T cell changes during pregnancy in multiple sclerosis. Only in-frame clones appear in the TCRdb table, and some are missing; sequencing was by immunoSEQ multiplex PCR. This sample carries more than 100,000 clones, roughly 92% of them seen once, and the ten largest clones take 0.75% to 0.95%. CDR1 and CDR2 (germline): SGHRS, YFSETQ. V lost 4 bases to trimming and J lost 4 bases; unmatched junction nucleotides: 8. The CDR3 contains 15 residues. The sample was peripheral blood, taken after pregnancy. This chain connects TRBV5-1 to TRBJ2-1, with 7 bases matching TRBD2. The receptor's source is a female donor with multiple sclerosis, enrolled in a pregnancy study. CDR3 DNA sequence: TGCGCCAGCAGCGAGGGGACTATAGATTACAATGAGCAGTTCTTC. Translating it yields CASSEGTIDYNEQFF.